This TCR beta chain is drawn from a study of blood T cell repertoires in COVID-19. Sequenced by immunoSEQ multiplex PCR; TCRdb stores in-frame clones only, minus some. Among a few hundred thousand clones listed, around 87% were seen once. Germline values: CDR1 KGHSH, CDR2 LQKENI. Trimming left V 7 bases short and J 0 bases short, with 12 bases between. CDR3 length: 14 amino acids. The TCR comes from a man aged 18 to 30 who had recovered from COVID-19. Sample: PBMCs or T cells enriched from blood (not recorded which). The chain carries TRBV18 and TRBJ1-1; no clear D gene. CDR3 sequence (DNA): TGTGCCAGCTATGGGCAGCGGATGAACACTGAAGCTTTCTTT. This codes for CASYGQRMNTEAFF.